A selection of T cell receptor beta chains follows, all from one sample in a study of blood T cells in healthy people across ages. TCRdb passed the 5' RACE reads through MiXCR, listing each CDR3 protein once. The data show 1.8 million or so distinct CDR3 sequences, roughly 43% seen once. Sequencing was carried out using blood. The receptors were sampled from a human donor in good health. CDR3s include the opening cysteine and the closing phenylalanine or tryptophan. The D gene is left open where the match is weak. The size field is filled for only some rows; it gives once, few, many or a size class.

CDR3 DNA: TGCAGTGCTCGAGAGATAGCGGGGGGGCCGGTAAATGAGCAGTTCTTC; CDR3 protein: CSAREIAGGPVNEQFF; V gene: TRBV20-1; clone size: -; J gene: TRBJ2-1; D gene: TRBD2
CDR3 DNA: TGTGCCAGCAGCTCAGGGGAGGTGGAGGGAGTGTCCGTTTTACCGCTGAGCGGGGAGCTGTTTTTT; CDR3 protein: CASSSGEVEGVSVLPLSGELFF; V gene: TRBV7-8; clone size: -; J gene: TRBJ2-2; D gene: -
CDR3 DNA: TGTGCCAGCAACCAAGAATCACAGGGGGCTGATGGCTACACCTTC; CDR3 protein: CASNQESQGADGYTF; V gene: TRBV4-2; clone size: -; J gene: TRBJ1-2; D gene: TRBD1
CDR3 DNA: TGTGCCACCAGCAGCCCCCTCCGGGACAGGGTAGCTATTCAGTACTTC; CDR3 protein: CATSSPLRDRVAIQYF; V gene: TRBV15; clone size: once; J gene: TRBJ2-4; D gene: TRBD1
CDR3 DNA: TGTGCCAGCAGCCCTGATACGCAGTATTTT; CDR3 protein: CASSPDTQYF; V gene: TRBV7-3; clone size: -; J gene: TRBJ2-3; D gene: -
CDR3 DNA: TGCAGTGCTAGCCTGGCCGGGACTAGCCAGTACTTC; CDR3 protein: CSASLAGTSQYF; V gene: TRBV20-1; clone size: -; J gene: TRBJ2-5; D gene: TRBD2
CDR3 DNA: TGCAGTGCCATACCTAGTTCCCGCACAGATACGCAGTATTTT; CDR3 protein: CSAIPSSRTDTQYF; V gene: TRBV20-1; clone size: -; J gene: TRBJ2-3; D gene: -
CDR3 DNA: TGTGCTAGTGGTCGACCACGGACAGGGTTGGAGACCCAGTACTTC; CDR3 protein: CASGRPRTGLETQYF; V gene: TRBV12-5; clone size: -; J gene: TRBJ2-5; D gene: TRBD1
CDR3 DNA: TGTGCCAGCAGCTCCCTGCGACAGGGGGGATCCTATAATTCACCCCTCCACTTT; CDR3 protein: CASSSLRQGGSYNSPLHF; V gene: TRBV7-2; clone size: -; J gene: TRBJ1-6; D gene: TRBD1
CDR3 DNA: TGTGCCAGCAGCTTAGACGAGAGGGGCAATCAGCCCCAGCATTTT; CDR3 protein: CASSLDERGNQPQHF; V gene: TRBV7-8; clone size: few; J gene: TRBJ1-5; D gene: -
CDR3 DNA: TGTGCCAGCAGTTATCTCGTTAGCAATCAGCCCCAGCATTTT; CDR3 protein: CASSYLVSNQPQHF; V gene: TRBV6-6; clone size: -; J gene: TRBJ1-5; D gene: -
CDR3 DNA: TGCAGCGTTGAAGATCGGGGACAGCGGGTACCGCAAGAGACCCAGTACTTC; CDR3 protein: CSVEDRGQRVPQETQYF; V gene: TRBV29-1; clone size: few; J gene: TRBJ2-5; D gene: -
CDR3 DNA: TGCAGCGTTCAAAGGTCTAGCGGGGACCCAAAGAGATCCCAGTACTTC; CDR3 protein: CSVQRSSGDPKRSQYF; V gene: TRBV29-1; clone size: -; J gene: TRBJ2-5; D gene: TRBD2
CDR3 DNA: TGTGCCATCAGTGAGCGAGGGGGATACTCCTACGAGCAGTACTTC; CDR3 protein: CAISERGGYSYEQYF; V gene: TRBV10-3; clone size: few; J gene: TRBJ2-7; D gene: -
CDR3 DNA: TGCAGTGCTAGGGGGCGGCCAGCGGACATCCAAGAGACCCAGTACTTC; CDR3 protein: CSARGRPADIQETQYF; V gene: TRBV20-1; clone size: -; J gene: TRBJ2-5; D gene: -
CDR3 DNA: TGTGCCAGCAGCTTGCAGGGTAGGAACACTGAAGCTTTCTTT; CDR3 protein: CASSLQGRNTEAFF; V gene: TRBV12-3/TRBV12-4; clone size: many; J gene: TRBJ1-1; D gene: -
CDR3 DNA: TGCGCCAGCAGCCCGGAAGGGGGGCGGACCGGGGAGCTGTTTTTT; CDR3 protein: CASSPEGGRTGELFF; V gene: TRBV5-1; clone size: -; J gene: TRBJ2-2; D gene: -
CDR3 DNA: TGTGCCAGTGGACAGCTCACATACAATGAGCAGTTCTTC; CDR3 protein: CASGQLTYNEQFF; V gene: TRBV6-2/TRBV6-3; clone size: few; J gene: TRBJ2-1; D gene: -
CDR3 DNA: TGCGCCAGCAGCCAAGGGGAAGCGGGTCGCACAGATACGCAGTATTTT; CDR3 protein: CASSQGEAGRTDTQYF; V gene: TRBV4-3; clone size: -; J gene: TRBJ2-3; D gene: -
CDR3 DNA: TGCGCCAGCAGCCAAGAATTTCCCCGCACCGGGGAGCTGTTTTTT; CDR3 protein: CASSQEFPRTGELFF; V gene: TRBV4-1; clone size: few; J gene: TRBJ2-2; D gene: -
CDR3 DNA: TGTGCCACCAGCAGGACGAGCACAGATACGCAGTATTTT; CDR3 protein: CATSRTSTDTQYF; V gene: TRBV15; clone size: -; J gene: TRBJ2-3; D gene: -
CDR3 DNA: TGCAGTGCTAGAGATTTGGCCGGATACAATCAGCCCCAGCATTTT; CDR3 protein: CSARDLAGYNQPQHF; V gene: TRBV20-1; clone size: few; J gene: TRBJ1-5; D gene: -
CDR3 DNA: TGCAGTGCTAGAACCCCTTTTCTACGGCGGGAGCAGTTCTTC; CDR3 protein: CSARTPFLRREQFF; V gene: TRBV20-1; clone size: -; J gene: TRBJ2-1; D gene: -
CDR3 DNA: TGTGCCAGCAGTTTAATGAGCAGGGGCGTCCAGCCCCAGCATTTT; CDR3 protein: CASSLMSRGVQPQHF; V gene: TRBV28; clone size: -; J gene: TRBJ1-5; D gene: -
CDR3 DNA: TGTGCCAGCAGTTTTTCACGTGGTGGTGAAGCTTTCTTT; CDR3 protein: CASSFSRGGEAFF; V gene: TRBV28; clone size: -; J gene: TRBJ1-1; D gene: -
CDR3 DNA: TGCGCCAGCAGCCAAGAGCACTACAATGAGCAGTTCTTC; CDR3 protein: CASSQEHYNEQFF; V gene: TRBV4-3; clone size: few; J gene: TRBJ2-1; D gene: -
CDR3 DNA: TGTGCCAGCAGTCCGACGGAGTCAGGGTATGGCTACACCTTC; CDR3 protein: CASSPTESGYGYTF; V gene: TRBV12-3/TRBV12-4; clone size: -; J gene: TRBJ1-2; D gene: -
CDR3 DNA: TGTGCCAGCAGTCTTAAGTCCAGGGGGTGGGGGACCCAGTACTTC; CDR3 protein: CASSLKSRGWGTQYF; V gene: TRBV7-8; clone size: -; J gene: TRBJ2-5; D gene: TRBD1
CDR3 DNA: TGCAGCGGCCATTTACACCTAGCCAACACTGAAGCTTTCTTT; CDR3 protein: CSGHLHLANTEAFF; V gene: TRBV29-1; clone size: -; J gene: TRBJ1-1; D gene: -
CDR3 DNA: TGTGCCAGCAGTTCTAGGACTAGCGGACAAGAGACCCAGTACTTC; CDR3 protein: CASSSRTSGQETQYF; V gene: TRBV7-8; clone size: many; J gene: TRBJ2-5; D gene: TRBD2
CDR3 DNA: TGTGCCAGCAGCTTCGGCAGCGATAATTCACCCCTCCACTTT; CDR3 protein: CASSFGSDNSPLHF; V gene: TRBV7-9; clone size: -; J gene: TRBJ1-6; D gene: -
CDR3 DNA: TGTGCCAGCAGCCCGCACGTGGGACGGCTGGATTCACCCCTCCACTTT; CDR3 protein: CASSPHVGRLDSPLHF; V gene: TRBV9; clone size: -; J gene: TRBJ1-6; D gene: -
CDR3 DNA: TGTGCCAGCATGGACAGTGGTACCTACGAGCAGTACTTC; CDR3 protein: CASMDSGTYEQYF; V gene: TRBV6-2/TRBV6-3; clone size: many; J gene: TRBJ2-7; D gene: -
CDR3 DNA: TGTGCCAGCAGCCCCTCGGGAGGGCACTATGGCTACACCTTC; CDR3 protein: CASSPSGGHYGYTF; V gene: TRBV9; clone size: -; J gene: TRBJ1-2; D gene: -
CDR3 DNA: TGTGCCAGCAGCCAGCCCAGGGGCAGGGGTGAAGATACGCAGTATTTT; CDR3 protein: CASSQPRGRGEDTQYF; V gene: TRBV7-9; clone size: -; J gene: TRBJ2-3; D gene: -
CDR3 DNA: TGTGCCAGCAGCGGGGACTCCGGCTCCTACAATGAGCAGTACTTC; CDR3 protein: CASSGDSGSYNEQYF; V gene: TRBV9; clone size: -; J gene: TRBJ2-7; D gene: -
CDR3 DNA: TGTGCCACCAGTGACCCCGGGGAGCGGGGATACACAGATACGCAGTATTTT; CDR3 protein: CATSDPGERGYTDTQYF; V gene: TRBV24-1; clone size: few; J gene: TRBJ2-3; D gene: TRBD2
CDR3 DNA: TGCGCCAGCAGCCATCCGGGACAAGAATTCTATGGCTACACCTTC; CDR3 protein: CASSHPGQEFYGYTF; V gene: TRBV4-1; clone size: -; J gene: TRBJ1-2; D gene: -
CDR3 DNA: TGTGCCAACAGTTACGACAGGTCCGATGAGCAGTTCTTC; CDR3 protein: CANSYDRSDEQFF; V gene: TRBV6-6; clone size: -; J gene: TRBJ2-1; D gene: -
CDR3 DNA: TGTGCCAGCAGCTTAGTTGTCCTCGGCAGCGCAAATCAGCCCCAGCATTTT; CDR3 protein: CASSLVVLGSANQPQHF; V gene: TRBV7-2; clone size: -; J gene: TRBJ1-5; D gene: -
CDR3 DNA: TGTGCCAGCAGCTCCGCTTCGATGTCATATGAAAAACTGTTTTTT; CDR3 protein: CASSSASMSYEKLFF; V gene: TRBV27; clone size: -; J gene: TRBJ1-4; D gene: -
CDR3 DNA: TGTGCCACCAGCAGCCATCTCCGAGGGCCCCAGCATTTT; CDR3 protein: CATSSHLRGPQHF; V gene: TRBV15; clone size: -; J gene: TRBJ1-5; D gene: -
CDR3 DNA: TGTGCCACCAGCACAAGCAGGGGTTCCGGGGAGCTGTTTTTT; CDR3 protein: CATSTSRGSGELFF; V gene: TRBV15; clone size: -; J gene: TRBJ2-2; D gene: -
CDR3 DNA: TGCAGCGCTAAAAGTGGAAACACCATATATTTT; CDR3 protein: CSAKSGNTIYF; V gene: TRBV29-1; clone size: -; J gene: TRBJ1-3; D gene: -
CDR3 DNA: TGTGCCAGCAGTGCTCCGGGACATATCGCTGGCTACACCTTC; CDR3 protein: CASSAPGHIAGYTF; V gene: TRBV6-5; clone size: -; J gene: TRBJ1-2; D gene: -
CDR3 DNA: TGTGCCAGCAGTCGCCAGGCCCGCACTGAAGCTTTCTTT; CDR3 protein: CASSRQARTEAFF; V gene: TRBV7-3; clone size: -; J gene: TRBJ1-1; D gene: -
CDR3 DNA: TGTGCCAGCAGTGACGATGGTCGCTATGGCTACACCTTC; CDR3 protein: CASSDDGRYGYTF; V gene: TRBV28; clone size: -; J gene: TRBJ1-2; D gene: -